The clone carrying this TCR beta chain turned up a few times. Its target is unknown. This sample was taken from a study of CD8 T cells in ankylosing spondylitis. Findings and caveats of the study: The disease-linked clones had a CD8+ phenotype and low blood frequencies. Enrichment of disease-linked clones was reportedly significant in matched ankylosing spondylitis synovial fluid. Seemingly characteristic of ankylosing spondylitis blood was a TCR beta motif consisting of under 10 highly homologous variants.

Quantitative molecular-barcoded 5'-RACE generated the TCR beta libraries. TCRdb analysed the 5' RACE reads with MiXCR anew, one entry per CDR3 protein. Seen here are about 130,000 distinct CDR3 sequences, about a tenth observed once, and the top ten hold about 3.3%. The CDR3 sequence is 17 residues long. With V trimmed by 5 bases and J by 3 bases, 11 bases remained unmatched. CDR1 and CDR2 from the germline V gene are DFQATT and SNEGSKA (reference sequence). The V and J genes are TRBV20-1 and TRBJ2-2; TRBD2 matches at 11 bases. The receptor was derived from a male donor with ankylosing spondylitis or in good health (not recorded which). The sequenced sample was blood, either unsorted or a sorted T cell fraction (not recorded which). The CDR3 loop is CSARIRLAGKDTGELFF. Here the CDR3 DNA reads TGCAGTGCTCGAATTAGACTAGCGGGAAAGGACACCGGGGAGCTGTTTTTT.